This TCR beta chain was recovered during a study of blood T cell repertoires in COVID-19. Residents of 20 to 25 US areas, aged about 18 to 89 years, made up the participants. This CDR3 is 15 amino acids long. Germline CDR1 reads SGHRS; CDR2 reads YFSETQ. The germline V and J ends were trimmed by 0 bases and 0 bases, with 8 bases remaining between them. The repertoire was sequenced with immunoSEQ multiplex PCR; TCRdb's copy has only in-frame clones and lacks some. The data show about 260,000 clones, about nine tenths seen once. The clonotype comes from a woman aged 25 to 45 with acute COVID-19. The chain combines TRBV5-1 with TRBJ2-3; D remains ambiguous. Sequencing was done on a sample of PBMCs or T cells enriched from blood (not recorded which). CDR3 sequence reads: CASSLVITSTDTQYF. CDR3 in DNA: TGCGCCAGCAGCTTGGTCATTACTAGCACAGATACGCAGTATTTT.